Listed below are T cell receptor beta chains from one sample, sequenced in a study of CD8+ T cells in alopecia areata. TCRdb's table, derived via immunoSEQ multiplex PCR, lists solely in-frame clones and lacks some. The sample lists around 190,000 clones; 60% to 70% were seen once. The material sequenced was CD4+ T cells sorted from blood, taken at week 4, from a patient treated with tofacitinib. Receptors were obtained from a human donor with alopecia areata. CDR3s include the opening cysteine and the closing phenylalanine or tryptophan. The order of the fields is V gene, D gene, clone size, J gene, CDR3 length, CDR3 protein, CDR3 DNA. A D gene is named only where the DNA matches it firmly. Clone size is shown for a subset of rows, as once, few, many or a class of expanded clone.

V gene: TRBV4-2; D gene: -; clone size: few; J gene: TRBJ2-7; CDR3 length: 12; CDR3 protein: CASSQDLYEQYF; CDR3 DNA: TGTGCCAGCAGCCAAGATCTTTACGAGCAGTACTTC
V gene: TRBV29-1; D gene: -; clone size: -; J gene: TRBJ1-2; CDR3 length: 12; CDR3 protein: CSGRTPPYGYTF; CDR3 DNA: TGCAGCGGAAGAACTCCGCCCTATGGCTACACCTTC
V gene: TRBV4-1; D gene: TRBD2; clone size: few; J gene: TRBJ2-7; CDR3 length: 17; CDR3 protein: CASSQQREAGPSYEQYF; CDR3 DNA: TGCGCCAGCAGCCAACAACGGGAGGCAGGTCCTTCGTACGAGCAGTACTTC
V gene: TRBV7-3; D gene: -; clone size: -; J gene: TRBJ1-1; CDR3 length: 12; CDR3 protein: CASSLIRTEAFF; CDR3 DNA: TGTGCCAGCAGCTTAATCCGCACTGAAGCTTTCTTT
V gene: TRBV7-2; D gene: TRBD1; clone size: -; J gene: TRBJ1-2; CDR3 length: 15; CDR3 protein: CASSSAGTGGYRCTF; CDR3 DNA: TGTGCCAGCAGCTCCGCCGGGACAGGGGGCTATCGGTGCACCTTC
V gene: TRBV4-1; D gene: -; clone size: few; J gene: TRBJ2-1; CDR3 length: 17; CDR3 protein: CASSFWGTGSPYNEQFF; CDR3 DNA: TGCGCCAGCAGCTTCTGGGGTACGGGTAGTCCCTACAATGAGCAGTTCTTC
V gene: TRBV19; D gene: TRBD1; clone size: -; J gene: TRBJ2-1; CDR3 length: 14; CDR3 protein: CASSPGQGAWEQFF; CDR3 DNA: TGTGCCAGTAGTCCGGGACAGGGGGCATGGGAGCAGTTCTTC
V gene: TRBV27; D gene: -; clone size: -; J gene: TRBJ1-1; CDR3 length: 13; CDR3 protein: CASSLRGNTEAFF; CDR3 DNA: TGTGCCAGCAGCCTCAGGGGGAACACTGAAGCTTTCTTT
V gene: TRBV19; D gene: -; clone size: -; J gene: TRBJ2-3; CDR3 length: 12; CDR3 protein: CASSDWLDTQYF; CDR3 DNA: TGTGCCAGTAGTGACTGGTTGGATACGCAGTATTTT
V gene: TRBV14; D gene: TRBD1; clone size: -; J gene: TRBJ2-1; CDR3 length: 16; CDR3 protein: CASSLDWDRDYNEQFF; CDR3 DNA: TGTGCCAGCAGCCTAGACTGGGACAGGGATTACAATGAGCAGTTCTTC
V gene: TRBV29-1; D gene: TRBD1; clone size: -; J gene: TRBJ1-1; CDR3 length: 12; CDR3 protein: CSAGTANTEAFF; CDR3 DNA: TGCAGCGCTGGGACAGCGAACACTGAAGCTTTCTTT
V gene: TRBV30; D gene: TRBD1; clone size: -; J gene: TRBJ2-2; CDR3 length: 15; CDR3 protein: CAWRLAGGNTGELFF; CDR3 DNA: TGTGCCTGGAGATTGGCAGGGGGCAACACCGGGGAGCTGTTTTTT
V gene: TRBV29-1; D gene: TRBD2; clone size: -; J gene: TRBJ2-4; CDR3 length: 14; CDR3 protein: CSVEGASGSDIQYF; CDR3 DNA: TGCAGCGTTGAGGGGGCTAGCGGGAGTGACATTCAGTACTTC
V gene: TRBV28; D gene: -; clone size: -; J gene: TRBJ1-2; CDR3 length: 15; CDR3 protein: CASSSHRGLGYGYTF; CDR3 DNA: TGTGCCAGCAGTTCCCACCGGGGGCTTGGCTATGGCTACACCTTC
V gene: TRBV7-9; D gene: -; clone size: -; J gene: TRBJ2-7; CDR3 length: 15; CDR3 protein: CASSSSGPQGAEQYF; CDR3 DNA: TGTGCCAGCAGCTCCTCCGGGCCCCAGGGAGCCGAGCAGTACTTC
V gene: TRBV7-2; D gene: TRBD1; clone size: once; J gene: TRBJ1-5; CDR3 length: 20; CDR3 protein: CASSLASLGTGALSNQPQHF; CDR3 DNA: TGTGCCAGCAGCTTAGCCTCTCTAGGGACAGGGGCGCTTAGCAATCAGCCCCAGCATTTT
V gene: TRBV29-1; D gene: -; clone size: -; J gene: TRBJ2-1; CDR3 length: 12; CDR3 protein: CSVLQGNNEQFF; CDR3 DNA: TGCAGCGTCCTCCAGGGGAACAATGAGCAGTTCTTC